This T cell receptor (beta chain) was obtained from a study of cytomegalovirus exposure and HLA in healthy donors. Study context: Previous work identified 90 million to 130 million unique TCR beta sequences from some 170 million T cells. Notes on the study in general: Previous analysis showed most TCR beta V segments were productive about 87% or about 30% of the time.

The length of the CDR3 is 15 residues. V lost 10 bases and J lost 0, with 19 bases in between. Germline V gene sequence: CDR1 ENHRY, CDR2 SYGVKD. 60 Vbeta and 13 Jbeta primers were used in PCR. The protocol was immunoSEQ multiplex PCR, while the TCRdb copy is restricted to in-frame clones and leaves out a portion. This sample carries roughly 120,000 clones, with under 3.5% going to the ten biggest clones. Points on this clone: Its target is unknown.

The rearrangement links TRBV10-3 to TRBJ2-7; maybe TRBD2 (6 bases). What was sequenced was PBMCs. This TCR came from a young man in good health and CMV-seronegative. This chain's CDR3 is CANSRERLSSYEQYF. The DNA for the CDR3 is TGTGCCAACTCCCGGGAGCGCTTGAGCTCCTACGAGCAGTACTTC.